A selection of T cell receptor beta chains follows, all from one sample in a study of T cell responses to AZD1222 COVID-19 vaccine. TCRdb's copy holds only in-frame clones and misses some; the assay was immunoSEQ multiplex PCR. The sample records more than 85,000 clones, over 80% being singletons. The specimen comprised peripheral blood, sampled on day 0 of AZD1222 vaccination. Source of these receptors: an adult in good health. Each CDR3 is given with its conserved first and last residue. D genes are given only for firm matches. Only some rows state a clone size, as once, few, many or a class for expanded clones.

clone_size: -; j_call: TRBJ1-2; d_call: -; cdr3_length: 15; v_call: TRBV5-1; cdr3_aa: CASSPDRSLGYGYTF; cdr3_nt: TGCGCCAGCAGCCCAGACAGGTCTCTAGGCTATGGCTACACCTTC
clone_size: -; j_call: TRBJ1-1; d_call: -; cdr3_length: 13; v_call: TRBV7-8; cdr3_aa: CASSLVGGGWAFF; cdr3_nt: TGTGCCAGCAGCTTAGTTGGAGGGGGATGGGCTTTCTTT
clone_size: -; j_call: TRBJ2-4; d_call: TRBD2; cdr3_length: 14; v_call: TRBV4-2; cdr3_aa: CASSPDVAGAVPYF; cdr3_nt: TGTGCCAGCAGCCCCGACGTGGCGGGAGCAGTCCCGTACTTC
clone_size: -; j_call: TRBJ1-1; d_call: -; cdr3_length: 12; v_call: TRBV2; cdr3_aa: CASSVVDTEAFF; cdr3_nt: TGTGCCAGCAGTGTGGTGGACACTGAAGCTTTCTTT
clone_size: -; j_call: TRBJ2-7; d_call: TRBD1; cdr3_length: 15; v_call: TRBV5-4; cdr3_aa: CASSLEGAVAYEQYF; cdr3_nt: TGTGCCAGCAGCTTGGAGGGGGCAGTCGCCTACGAGCAGTACTTC
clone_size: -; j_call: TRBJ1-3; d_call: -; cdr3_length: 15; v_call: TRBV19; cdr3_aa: CASSIGGISGNTIYF; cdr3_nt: TGTGCCAGTAGTATAGGTGGGATCTCTGGAAACACCATATATTTT
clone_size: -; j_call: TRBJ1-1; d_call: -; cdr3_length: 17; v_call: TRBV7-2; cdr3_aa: CASSPGEGRGVNTEAFF; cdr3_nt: TGTGCCAGCAGCCCTGGGGAGGGGAGGGGCGTGAACACTGAAGCTTTCTTT
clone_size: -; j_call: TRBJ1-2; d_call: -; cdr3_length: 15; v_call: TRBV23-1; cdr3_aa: CASARTRRCHYGYTF; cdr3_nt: TGCGCCAGCGCCCGAACCCGCCGTTGTCACTATGGCTACACCTTC
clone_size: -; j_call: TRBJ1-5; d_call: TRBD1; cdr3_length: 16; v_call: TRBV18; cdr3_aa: CASSRDRGTSNQPQHF; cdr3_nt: TGTGCCAGCTCACGAGACAGGGGTACGAGCAATCAGCCCCAGCATTTT
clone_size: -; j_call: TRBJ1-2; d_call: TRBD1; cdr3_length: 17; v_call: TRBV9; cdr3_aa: CASSDPLDRFGGHGYTF; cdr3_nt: TGTGCCAGCAGCGACCCCCTGGACAGGTTCGGAGGGCATGGCTACACCTTC
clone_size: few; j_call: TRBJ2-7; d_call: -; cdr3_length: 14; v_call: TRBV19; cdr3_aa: CASSDPGLSYEQYF; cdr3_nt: TGTGCCAGTAGTGATCCGGGCCTCTCCTACGAGCAGTACTTC
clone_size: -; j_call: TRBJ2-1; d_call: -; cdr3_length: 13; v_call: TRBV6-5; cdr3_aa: CASSIDWRYEQFF; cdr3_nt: TGTGCCAGCAGTATAGACTGGCGCTATGAGCAGTTCTTC
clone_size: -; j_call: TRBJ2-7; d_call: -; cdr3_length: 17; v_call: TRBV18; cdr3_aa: CASSPFRRTAGAYEQYF; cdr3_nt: TGTGCCAGCTCACCATTCAGGAGAACAGCCGGGGCCTACGAGCAGTACTTC
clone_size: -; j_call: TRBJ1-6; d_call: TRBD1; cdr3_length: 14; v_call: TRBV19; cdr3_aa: CASSMQGDNSPLHF; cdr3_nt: TGTGCCAGTAGTATGCAGGGGGATAATTCACCCCTCCACTTT
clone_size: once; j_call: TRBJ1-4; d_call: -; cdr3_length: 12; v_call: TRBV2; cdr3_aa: CASSERDGKLFF; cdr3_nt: TGTGCCAGCAGTGAACGTGACGGAAAACTGTTTTTT
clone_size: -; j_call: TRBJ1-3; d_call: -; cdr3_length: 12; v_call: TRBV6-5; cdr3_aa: CATGSQGNTIYF; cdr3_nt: TGTGCCACGGGGAGTCAAGGAAACACCATATATTTT
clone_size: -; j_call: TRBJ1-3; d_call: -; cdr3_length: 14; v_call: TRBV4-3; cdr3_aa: CASSPKWDGNTIYF; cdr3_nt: TGCGCCAGCAGCCCAAAGTGGGATGGAAACACCATATATTTT
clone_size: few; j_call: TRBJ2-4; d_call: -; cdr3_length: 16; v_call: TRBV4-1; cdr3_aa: CASSQPSRDRGDIQYF; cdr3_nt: TGCGCCAGCAGCCAACCCAGCCGGGACCGCGGGGACATTCAGTACTTC
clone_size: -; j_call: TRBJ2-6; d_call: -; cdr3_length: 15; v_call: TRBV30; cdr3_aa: CAWSMTFSGANVLTF; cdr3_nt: TGTGCCTGGAGTATGACCTTCTCTGGGGCCAACGTCCTGACTTTC
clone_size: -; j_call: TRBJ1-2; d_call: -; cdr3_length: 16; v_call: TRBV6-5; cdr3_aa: CASSSPLGSGIGGYTF; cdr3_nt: TGTGCCAGCAGTTCGCCCCTCGGTTCGGGGATCGGCGGCTACACCTTC
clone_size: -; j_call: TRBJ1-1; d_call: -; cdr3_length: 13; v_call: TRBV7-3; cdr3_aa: CASRLDPNTEAFF; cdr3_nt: TGTGCCAGCAGACTGGACCCGAACACTGAAGCTTTCTTT
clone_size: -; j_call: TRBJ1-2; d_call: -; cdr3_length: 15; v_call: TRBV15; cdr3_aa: CATSPGFAQNYGYTF; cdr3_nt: TGTGCCACCAGCCCCGGTTTTGCCCAGAACTATGGCTACACCTTC
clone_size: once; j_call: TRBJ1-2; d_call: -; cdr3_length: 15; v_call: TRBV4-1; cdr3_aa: CASSQVFQGGYGYTF; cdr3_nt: TGCGCCAGCAGCCAAGTTTTTCAGGGTGGCTATGGCTACACCTTC
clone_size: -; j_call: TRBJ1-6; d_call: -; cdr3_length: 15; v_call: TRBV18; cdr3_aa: CASSPRTAYNSPLHF; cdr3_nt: TGTGCCAGCTCACCTAGGACAGCATATAATTCACCCCTCCACTTT
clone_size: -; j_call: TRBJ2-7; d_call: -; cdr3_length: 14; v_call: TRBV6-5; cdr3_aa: CASRRTFSSYEQYF; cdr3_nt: TGTGCCAGCAGAAGGACTTTCAGCTCCTACGAGCAGTACTTC
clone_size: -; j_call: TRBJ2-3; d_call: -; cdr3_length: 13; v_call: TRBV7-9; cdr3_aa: CASLWSNTDTQYF; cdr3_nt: TGTGCCAGTCTCTGGAGTAACACAGATACGCAGTATTTT
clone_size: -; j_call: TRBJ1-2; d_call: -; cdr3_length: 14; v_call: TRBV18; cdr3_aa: CASSPALYLNGYTF; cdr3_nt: TGTGCCAGCTCACCAGCACTATACCTAAATGGCTACACCTTC
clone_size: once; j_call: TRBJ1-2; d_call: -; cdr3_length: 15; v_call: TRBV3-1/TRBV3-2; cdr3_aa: CASSQVPGSGYGYTF; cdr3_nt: TGTGCCAGCAGCCAAGTGCCCGGCTCTGGATATGGCTACACCTTC
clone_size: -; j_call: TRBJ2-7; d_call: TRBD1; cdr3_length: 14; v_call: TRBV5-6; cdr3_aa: CASSPGQGNYEQYF; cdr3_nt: TGTGCCAGCAGCCCCGGACAGGGTAATTACGAGCAGTACTTC
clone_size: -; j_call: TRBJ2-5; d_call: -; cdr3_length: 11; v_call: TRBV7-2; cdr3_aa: CASSPSWDQYF; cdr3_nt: TGTGCCAGCAGCCCCTCCTGGGACCAGTACTTC
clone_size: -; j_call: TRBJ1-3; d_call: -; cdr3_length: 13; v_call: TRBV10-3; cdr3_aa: CAISEGSPDTIYF; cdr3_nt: TGTGCCATCAGTGAGGGATCTCCGGACACCATATATTTT
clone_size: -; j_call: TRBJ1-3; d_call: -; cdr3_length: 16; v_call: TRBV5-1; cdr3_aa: CASSLAGGFNGNTIYF; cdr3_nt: TGCGCCAGCAGCTTGGCAGGAGGCTTCAATGGAAACACCATATATTTT
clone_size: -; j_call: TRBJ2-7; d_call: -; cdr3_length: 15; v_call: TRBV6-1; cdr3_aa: CASSDLGGLSYEQYF; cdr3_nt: TGTGCCAGCAGTGACCTCGGGGGCCTCTCCTACGAGCAGTACTTC
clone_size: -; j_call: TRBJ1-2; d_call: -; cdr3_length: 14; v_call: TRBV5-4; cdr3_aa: CASSRTQSDYGYTF; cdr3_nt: TGTGCCAGCAGCCGGACCCAGTCTGACTATGGCTACACCTTC
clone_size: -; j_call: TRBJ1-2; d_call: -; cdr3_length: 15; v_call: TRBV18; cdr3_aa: CASSLDPAANYGYTF; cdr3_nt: TGTGCCAGCTCACTAGATCCAGCAGCTAACTATGGCTACACCTTC
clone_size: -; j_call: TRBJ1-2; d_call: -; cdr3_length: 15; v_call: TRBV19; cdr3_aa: CASSIRADTNYGYTF; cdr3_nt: TGTGCCAGTAGTATTCGGGCAGACACTAACTATGGCTACACCTTC
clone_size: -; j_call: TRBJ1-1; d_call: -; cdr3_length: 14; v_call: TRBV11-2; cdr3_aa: CASSVDGGNTEAFF; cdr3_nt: TGTGCCAGCAGCGTGGACGGGGGGAACACTGAAGCTTTCTTT
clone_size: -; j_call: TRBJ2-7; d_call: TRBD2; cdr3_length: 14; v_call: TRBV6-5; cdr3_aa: CASRTSGESYEQYF; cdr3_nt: TGTGCCAGCAGGACTAGCGGGGAATCGTACGAGCAGTACTTC
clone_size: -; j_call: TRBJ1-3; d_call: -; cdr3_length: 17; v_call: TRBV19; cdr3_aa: CASSIDREGASGNTIYF; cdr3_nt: TGTGCCAGTAGTATAGATCGGGAAGGGGCCTCTGGAAACACCATATATTTT